Described below is a single T cell receptor (beta chain) sequence and its context. Original analysis: Reference gene primer amplification in the assay estimated nucleated cell counts. Profiled with immunoSEQ multiplex PCR; TCRdb holds only in-frame clones, not every one. That table is the source of V, J and clone size, and D and trimming were worked out from the DNA. The sample yields approximately 80,000 clones, less than 95% seen once. The sample is drawn from a study of blood T cell repertoires in COVID-19. Study at large: The cDNA or gDNA used as material had been derived from T cells, B-cell-depleted T cells, or PBMCs.

V shed 1 base and J shed 2 bases, with 11 bases lying between them. CDR3 length: 15 residues. Germline values: CDR1 MGHDK, CDR2 SYGVNS. Sequences were obtained from peripheral blood. The chain uses TRBV25-1 and TRBJ1-1, with D uncertain. This clonotype was sampled from a woman aged 50 to 60 in a cohort sampled during active COVID-19. For the CDR3, the DNA is TGTGCCAGCAGTGAATCCACTACGGGAAACACTGAAGCTTTCTTT. It is translated as CASSESTTGNTEAFF.